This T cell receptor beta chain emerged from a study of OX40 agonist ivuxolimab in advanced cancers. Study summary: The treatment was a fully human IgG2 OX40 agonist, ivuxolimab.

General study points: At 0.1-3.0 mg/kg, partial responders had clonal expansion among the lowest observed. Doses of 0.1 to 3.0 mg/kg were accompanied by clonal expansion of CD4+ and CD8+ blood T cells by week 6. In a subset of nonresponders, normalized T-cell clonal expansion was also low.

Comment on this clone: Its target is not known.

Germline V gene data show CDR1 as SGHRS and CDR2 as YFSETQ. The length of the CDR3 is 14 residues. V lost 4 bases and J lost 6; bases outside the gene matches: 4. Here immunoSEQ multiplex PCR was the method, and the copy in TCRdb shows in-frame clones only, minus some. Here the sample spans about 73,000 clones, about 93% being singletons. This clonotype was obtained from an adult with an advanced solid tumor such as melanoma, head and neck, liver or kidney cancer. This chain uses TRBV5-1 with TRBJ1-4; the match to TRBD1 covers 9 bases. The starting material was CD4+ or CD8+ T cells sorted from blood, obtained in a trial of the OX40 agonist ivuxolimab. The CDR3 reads CASSPGQGDEKLFF. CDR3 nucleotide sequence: TGCGCCAGCAGCCCGGGACAGGGTGATGAAAAACTGTTTTTT. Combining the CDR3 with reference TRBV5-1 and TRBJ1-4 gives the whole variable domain KAGVTQTPRYLIKTRGQQVTLSCSPISGHRSVSWYQQTPGQGLQFLFEYFSETQRNKGNFPGRFSGRQFSNSRSEMNVSTLELGDSALYLCASSPGQGDEKLFFGSGTQLSVL.